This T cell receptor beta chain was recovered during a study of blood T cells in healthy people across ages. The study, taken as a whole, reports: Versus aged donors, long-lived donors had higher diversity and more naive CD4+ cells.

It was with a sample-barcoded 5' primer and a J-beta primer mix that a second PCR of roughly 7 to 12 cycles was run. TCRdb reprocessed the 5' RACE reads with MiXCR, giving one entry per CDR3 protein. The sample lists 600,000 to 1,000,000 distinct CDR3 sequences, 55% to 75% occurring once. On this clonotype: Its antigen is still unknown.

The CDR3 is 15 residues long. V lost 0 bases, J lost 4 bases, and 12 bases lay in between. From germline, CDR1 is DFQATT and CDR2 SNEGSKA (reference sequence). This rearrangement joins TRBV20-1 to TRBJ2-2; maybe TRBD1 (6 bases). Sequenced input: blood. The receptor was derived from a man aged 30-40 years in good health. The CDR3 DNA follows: TGCAGTGCTAGAGACGACCTAGGGGGCACCGGGGAGCTGTTTTTT. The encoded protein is CSARDDLGGTGELFF.